The 23 T cell receptor beta chains in this list originate from one sample, sequenced in a study of T cells expressing NK-cell markers. TCRdb re-analyzed the 5' RACE reads; it lists each CDR3 protein once, without DNA. The sample is made up of over 150,000 distinct CDR3 sequences, and the top ten hold 37% of it. Sequencing was carried out using blood T cells: a sorted CD56 or NKG2C T cell subset, CD4+ or CD8+ T cells, or bulk PBMC T cells (not recorded which). These receptors all come from a woman aged 50 to 65 in good health.

The chain has TRBV3-1 and TRBJ2-7. This CDR3 has 15 residues. Looked up from germline, CDR1 is LGHDT and CDR2 is YNNKEL (reference sequence). Here the CDR3 reads CASSPGTQKTFEQYF.

This sequence joins TRBV12-5 and TRBJ2-2. The germline gives CDR1 LGHNT, CDR2 FRNRAP. This CDR3 comprises 17 residues. The CDR3 spells CASGTTRDVSNTGELFF.

V is TRBV9 and J is TRBJ2-7; the TRBD1 assignment by TCRdb is unverifiable without DNA. The CDR3 covers 13 residues. Germline V CDR1 and CDR2: SGDLS, YYNGEE. The CDR3 loop reads CASSTGQGYEQYF.

The rearrangement links TRBV4-2 to TRBJ1-6; TCRdb reports TRBD1, a call that lacks DNA to check it against. CDR1 is LGHNA and CDR2 is YNFKEQ in the germline V gene. CDR3 length equals 16 residues. CDR3 sequence: CASSQDLDRGGSPLHF.

The V call is TRBV5-1, the J call TRBJ1-1; the TCRdb D gene call, TRBD1, has no DNA to confirm it. CDR1 is SGHRS and CDR2 is YFSETQ in the germline V gene. The CDR3 consists of 14 residues. The CDR3 loop is CASSPSGGTVLAFF.

This chain uses TRBV11-3 with TRBJ2-1. Germline lookup yields CDR1 SGHNT and CDR2 YENEEA. This CDR3 comprises 14 residues. CDR3 sequence: CASSPRRSPNEQFF.

The V gene is TRBV30, the J gene TRBJ2-4; the TRBD1 assignment by TCRdb is unverifiable without DNA. The CDR3 contains 14 residues. Germline loops: CDR1 GTSNPN, CDR2 SVGIG (reference sequence). This CDR3 reads CAWSVRGGAVIQYF.

This chain joins TRBV27 and TRBJ2-2. The CDR3 has 15 amino acids. Germline V lookup: CDR1 MNHEY, CDR2 SMNVEV (reference sequence). Here the CDR3 reads CASSPWTPSSGELFF.

The chain recombines TRBV27 with TRBJ2-5. The length of the CDR3 is 13 residues. Germline values: CDR1 MNHEY, CDR2 SMNVEV (reference sequence). CDR3 in amino acids: CASSFAYQETQYF.

The rearrangement links TRBV5-6 to TRBJ1-4; TCRdb's D call, TRBD1, is unchecked because there is no DNA. This CDR3 spans 12 amino acids. Germline CDR1 reads SGHDT; CDR2 reads YYEEEE. This CDR3 is CASRVGAEKLFF.

The chain uses TRBV5-1 and TRBJ2-7. The germline gives CDR1 SGHRS, CDR2 YFSETQ. The CDR3 has 11 residues. Here the CDR3 reads CACYDGARRYF.

This sequence joins TRBV20-1 and TRBJ2-7; TCRdb indicates TRBD1, and absent DNA this call remains unverified. Per germline, CDR1 DFQATT and CDR2 SNEGSKA (reference sequence). There are 15 residues in the CDR3. The CDR3 spells CSARDTSGTGYEQYF.

The gene calls are TRBV6-2 or TRBV6-3 and TRBJ2-2; TCRdb lists TRBD1, though no DNA is available to test this call. Germline V gives CDR1 MNHEY, CDR2 SVGEGT. The CDR3 has 16 residues. This CDR3 is CASSKLPGQGSGELFF.

This CDR3 is CASSPSPGGTEAFF. This chain uses TRBV4-1 with TRBJ1-1; the TCRdb D gene call, TRBD1, has no DNA to confirm it. Germline assignment: CDR1 MGHRA and CDR2 YSYEKL. CDR3 length equals 14 residues.

The rearrangement uses TRBV5-1 and TRBJ1-2. Germline loops: CDR1 SGHRS, CDR2 YFSETQ. This CDR3 has 12 amino acids. CDR3 protein: CASSLEGYGYTF.

V and J are TRBV11-3 and TRBJ2-1; the D gene TCRdb calls, TRBD2, cannot be checked with no DNA. The CDR3 runs to 17 residues. Germline values: CDR1 SGHNT, CDR2 YENEEA. The CDR3: CASSLTTSGSVYNEQFF.

The V and J genes are TRBV27 and TRBJ2-7. Germline V lookup: CDR1 MNHEY, CDR2 SMNVEV (reference sequence). CDR3 size: 15 residues. The CDR3 region is CASSLTGLGDYEQYF.

The rearrangement uses TRBV3-1 and TRBJ2-3; TCRdb returns TRBD1, unconfirmable since there is no DNA. The V gene's germline CDR1 is LGHDT and CDR2 YNNKEL (reference sequence). The CDR3 has 17 amino acids. CDR3 protein: CASSQDRMGPGADTQYF.

The chain recombines TRBV27 with TRBJ1-1; no DNA is available, so the TRBD1 call from TCRdb remains unchecked. Germline-derived CDR1 and CDR2 are MNHEY and SMNVEV (reference sequence). This CDR3 has 16 residues. The CDR3 loop reads CASSPQNGPRDTEAFF.

The chain recombines TRBV11-2 with TRBJ1-1. The length of the CDR3 is 14 residues. Germline-derived CDR1 and CDR2 are SGHAT and FQNNGV. The CDR3 loop reads CASSLQGRGTEAFF.

The chain links TRBV27 to TRBJ2-6. CDR1 and CDR2 from the germline V gene are MNHEY and SMNVEV (reference sequence). CDR3 size: 16 residues. CDR3 protein: CASSTYQGSGANVLTF.

The chain employs TRBV7-9 and TRBJ2-1; TCRdb's D gene call, TRBD2, goes unchecked for lack of DNA. CDR1 and CDR2 (germline): SEHNR, FQNEAQ (reference sequence). The CDR3 length is 16 residues. The CDR3 sequence: CASSLAAGLAPYEQFF.

The chain recombines TRBV4-1 with TRBJ1-1; the D call of TRBD1 rests on TCRdb alone, since no DNA is present to check it. The CDR3 runs to 14 residues. Germline V CDR1 and CDR2: MGHRA, YSYEKL. The CDR3 reads CASSLHQGDTEAFF.